This record looks at one T cell receptor beta chain sequence and its context. The antigen remains undetermined. Other DNA sequences in the sample encode the same CDR3. Unmatched junction bases numbered 3, after V lost 2 bases and J lost 7 bases. In germline, CDR1 is SGHRS, CDR2 YFSETQ. There are 14 residues in the CDR3. The study reverse transcribed the entire isolated RNA, so it sequenced expressed TCRB transcripts. Clones were sequenced by immunoSEQ multiplex PCR, and TCRdb holds only the in-frame ones, with some missing. The top ten hold over 0.1% of the sample, which has 600,000 to 700,000 clones, under 15% seen once. The entry originates in a study of beta chain features in type 1 diabetes. Study-wide results and limits: Researchers reported that naive, central memory and Treg TCRB repertoires appeared more similar in patients than in healthy donors. Small HLA sub-analyses could not settle whether HLA shapes TCRB rearrangement. Type 1 diabetes patients showed a moderate but significant shortening of TCRB CDR3s in all four CD4+ subsets.

Sorted CD4+ subsets: naive, central memory, regulatory, stem cell-like memory (CD45RO/CCR7/CD25/CD127/CD95/CD27 panel). Each sorted population was over 98% pure. The sequencing input was naive CD4+ T cells from blood. The chain couples TRBV5-1 to TRBJ1-5; 10 bases align to TRBD1. The source is a man aged 25 to 40 with type 1 diabetes. CDR3 amino acids: CASSLGDRGQPQHF. As DNA, the CDR3 is TGCGCCAGCAGCTTAGGGGACAGGGGACAGCCCCAGCATTTT.